Listed below are T cell receptor beta chains from one sample, sequenced in a study of cytotoxic CD8 clonotypes in ibrutinib-treated CLL. The assay was immunoSEQ multiplex PCR, and TCRdb's table has in-frame clones only and misses some. The table shows tens of thousands of clones, with roughly four fifths occurring only once. The sample in question was PBMCs, obtained before ibrutinib treatment. The receptors derive from a human donor with chronic lymphocytic leukemia. Both conserved end residues are part of each CDR3. Each record gives: clone size, V gene, J gene, CDR3 protein. Clone size appears in some rows only: once, few, many, or a class for an expanded clone.

abundance: .
v_gene: TRBV18
j_gene: TRBJ2-3
CDR3aa: CASSPGTNTDTQYF

abundance: few
v_gene: TRBV7-8
j_gene: TRBJ1-4
CDR3aa: CASSWGQGNEKLFF

abundance: .
v_gene: TRBV7-2
j_gene: TRBJ1-5
CDR3aa: CASSLKFRGDYNQPQHF

abundance: once
v_gene: TRBV5-1
j_gene: TRBJ2-3
CDR3aa: CASSFTDRSSDTQYF

abundance: .
v_gene: TRBV10-2
j_gene: TRBJ1-4
CDR3aa: CASSRSNEKLFF

abundance: .
v_gene: TRBV2
j_gene: TRBJ2-2
CDR3aa: CASNPDTNTGELFF

abundance: .
v_gene: TRBV7-9
j_gene: TRBJ1-5
CDR3aa: CASSSWGLYSNQPQHF

abundance: .
v_gene: TRBV18
j_gene: TRBJ1-2
CDR3aa: CASSPRAGGDYGYTF

abundance: .
v_gene: TRBV11-2
j_gene: TRBJ2-5
CDR3aa: CASSFLWQETQYF

abundance: .
v_gene: TRBV7-3
j_gene: TRBJ1-5
CDR3aa: CASSLDSNQPQHF

abundance: few
v_gene: TRBV7-9
j_gene: TRBJ1-6
CDR3aa: CASSLREGNSPLHF

abundance: .
v_gene: TRBV19
j_gene: TRBJ2-2
CDR3aa: CASSIGLAGVTGELFF

abundance: .
v_gene: TRBV19
j_gene: TRBJ2-5
CDR3aa: CASSFPGKETQYF

abundance: .
v_gene: TRBV29-1
j_gene: TRBJ1-5
CDR3aa: CSVATRGTGDYQPQHF

abundance: .
v_gene: TRBV27
j_gene: TRBJ2-2
CDR3aa: CASTLAPGQGIGELFF

abundance: .
v_gene: TRBV18
j_gene: TRBJ2-1
CDR3aa: CASSPGQGEQFF

abundance: .
v_gene: TRBV7-9
j_gene: TRBJ2-1
CDR3aa: CASSLPGGLYNEQFF

abundance: .
v_gene: TRBV6-6
j_gene: TRBJ2-1
CDR3aa: CASSYRVGSEQFF

abundance: .
v_gene: TRBV29-1
j_gene: TRBJ2-1
CDR3aa: CSADGRGGVGEQFF

abundance: .
v_gene: TRBV11-2
j_gene: TRBJ2-1
CDR3aa: CASSPTWPNNEQFF

abundance: .
v_gene: TRBV5-1
j_gene: TRBJ1-5
CDR3aa: CASSPTDTRGNQPQHF

abundance: .
v_gene: TRBV5-6
j_gene: TRBJ1-1
CDR3aa: CASSGEGFSFNTEAFF

abundance: .
v_gene: TRBV10-2
j_gene: TRBJ1-6
CDR3aa: CASRGQGEGSPLHF

abundance: few
v_gene: TRBV6-5
j_gene: TRBJ2-7
CDR3aa: CASSYSMLRGPYEQYF

abundance: .
v_gene: TRBV29-1
j_gene: TRBJ2-3
CDR3aa: CSVEMSIGTDTQYF

abundance: .
v_gene: TRBV7-3
j_gene: TRBJ1-1
CDR3aa: CASSPGGTGGTEAFF

abundance: .
v_gene: TRBV5-6
j_gene: TRBJ2-5
CDR3aa: CASSLFRGGGQETQYF

abundance: few
v_gene: TRBV5-1
j_gene: TRBJ1-5
CDR3aa: CASSLEPGAVQPQHF

abundance: .
v_gene: TRBV7-6
j_gene: TRBJ2-5
CDR3aa: CASSWGGRGETQYF

abundance: .
v_gene: TRBV21-1
j_gene: TRBJ1-2
CDR3aa: CASSPSKQSGYTF

abundance: .
v_gene: TRBV7-9
j_gene: TRBJ1-2
CDR3aa: CASSNRTNYGYTF

abundance: .
v_gene: TRBV9
j_gene: TRBJ1-1
CDR3aa: CASSGTDTEAFF

abundance: .
v_gene: TRBV14
j_gene: TRBJ2-1
CDR3aa: CASSQLGRAGVEQFF

abundance: .
v_gene: TRBV5-1
j_gene: TRBJ2-7
CDR3aa: CASSLTGGAGSYEQYF

abundance: few
v_gene: TRBV4-2
j_gene: TRBJ2-2
CDR3aa: CASSLDNTGELFF

abundance: .
v_gene: TRBV6-1
j_gene: TRBJ1-5
CDR3aa: CASSRQILNQPQHF

abundance: .
v_gene: TRBV6-1
j_gene: TRBJ1-2
CDR3aa: CASRSRAGYTF

abundance: .
v_gene: TRBV28
j_gene: TRBJ1-2
CDR3aa: CASSFGTGEKGDGYTF

abundance: .
v_gene: TRBV7-2
j_gene: TRBJ1-5
CDR3aa: CASSLNSNSNQPQHF

abundance: .
v_gene: TRBV6-1
j_gene: TRBJ2-1
CDR3aa: CASTPGVYWMFF

abundance: once
v_gene: TRBV6-1
j_gene: TRBJ1-4
CDR3aa: CASRDREGGEKLFF

abundance: .
v_gene: TRBV18
j_gene: TRBJ1-1
CDR3aa: CASSPPFGGNTEAFF

abundance: .
v_gene: TRBV7-9
j_gene: TRBJ2-7
CDR3aa: CASSLEGSEQYF

abundance: .
v_gene: TRBV18
j_gene: TRBJ1-6
CDR3aa: CASSPQEWRGRALHF

abundance: .
v_gene: TRBV5-8
j_gene: TRBJ2-5
CDR3aa: CASRERGQETQYF

abundance: .
v_gene: TRBV28
j_gene: TRBJ2-2
CDR3aa: CAIRPPAQMNTGELFF

abundance: .
v_gene: TRBV28
j_gene: TRBJ1-1
CDR3aa: CASSLTTVNTEAFF

abundance: .
v_gene: TRBV5-1
j_gene: TRBJ1-1
CDR3aa: CASSSGQGGMNTEAFF